What follows are 2 T cell receptor beta chains derived from one specimen sequenced in a study of cytomegalovirus exposure and HLA in healthy donors (dated by TCRdb to 2016 to 2017). Libraries were prepared through the immunoSEQ multiplex PCR assay. The multiplex PCR relied on a mix of 60 forward primers for TCR Vbeta segments and 13 reverse primers for TCR Jbeta segments. TCRdb took this table from immuneACCESS and kept in-frame rearrangements with V and J called. Such tables lack part of the clones; where checked against another copy, unresolved V genes explain under half of the gap, and the rest is unexplained. The sample table lists fewer than 200,000 clones, about 79% of them with a count of one. 0.95% to 1.5% of the sample is held by the ten biggest clonotypes. Sequencing was performed on PBMCs. These receptors all stem from a girl aged 2 to 10 in good health and CMV-seropositive.

The CDR3 spells CASSFRATLGVMGYTF. In nucleotides, the CDR3 is TGTGCCAGCAGCTTCCGGGCCACCCTAGGGGTCATGGGCTACACCTTC. The chain carries TRBV4-2 and TRBJ1-2; perhaps TRBD1 as D (5 bases). The CDR3 has 16 residues. Per germline, CDR1 LGHNA and CDR2 YNFKEQ. The V gene lost 5 bases and the J gene lost 8 bases, with 24 bases spanning the gap.

The chain employs TRBV30 and TRBJ2-7, with a tentative D call TRBD1 (5 bases). Germline CDR1 GTSNPN, CDR2 SVGIG (reference sequence). This CDR3 is built from 13 residues. The V and J ends lost 0 bases and 4 bases respectively, with 10 bases between them. CDR3: CAWSVLGRYEQYF. The CDR3, as DNA: TGTGCCTGGAGTGTACTGGGGCGGTACGAGCAGTACTTC.